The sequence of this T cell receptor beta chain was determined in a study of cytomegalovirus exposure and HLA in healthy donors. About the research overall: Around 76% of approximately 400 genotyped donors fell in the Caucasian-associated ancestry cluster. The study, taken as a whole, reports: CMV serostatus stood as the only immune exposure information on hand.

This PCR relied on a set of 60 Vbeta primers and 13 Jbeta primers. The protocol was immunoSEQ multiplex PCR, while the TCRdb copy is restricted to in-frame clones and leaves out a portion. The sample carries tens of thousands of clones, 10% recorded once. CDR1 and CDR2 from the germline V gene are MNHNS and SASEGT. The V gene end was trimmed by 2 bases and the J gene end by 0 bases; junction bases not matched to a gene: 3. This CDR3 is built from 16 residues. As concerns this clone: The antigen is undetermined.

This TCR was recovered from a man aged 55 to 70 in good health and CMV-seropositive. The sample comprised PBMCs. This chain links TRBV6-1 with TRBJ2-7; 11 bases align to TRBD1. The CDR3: CASSERDRGYSYEQYV. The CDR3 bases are TGTGCCAGCAGTGAACGGGACAGGGGGTACTCCTACGAGCAGTACGTC.